This T cell receptor (beta chain) was recovered during a study of breast tumors, draining lymph nodes, adjacent tissues. This clonotype has only one observation. The antigen is unknown. Breast cancer patients provided tissue from their axillary draining lymph nodes. V lost 6 bases, J lost 2 bases, and 12 bases stayed unmatched. This CDR3 spans 17 amino acids. General study findings and limits: The lymph node origin of tumor T cells was framed as consistent with a hypothesis, not demonstrated. Tumor repertoires ranked between lymph nodes and nontumor tissue in diversity, with V and J gene preferences.

TCRdb re-analysed the multiplex PCR reads in MiXCR, keeping a single row per CDR3 protein. This sample yields around 130,000 distinct CDR3 sequences, of which approximately 29% are seen a single time; about 2.3% belongs to the top ten. The rearrangement links TRBV12-3 or TRBV12-4 to TRBJ2-2; TRBD1 matches at 7 bases. The sample taken for sequencing was axillary lymph node tissue. The clonotype was recovered from a female donor with breast cancer. Some clones in this sample may be carry-over from other donors' samples. The CDR3 region has the DNA TGTGCCAGCAGACCAACAGGGGTCCCTGGAAACACCGGGGAGCTGTTTTTT. Amino acid sequence: CASRPTGVPGNTGELFF.